This TCR beta chain stems from a study of T cell responses to AZD1222 COVID-19 vaccine. The study's findings and limits: Unmutated regions of variants are reportedly targeted by nearly half of spike-specific TCRs. The study identified only five to seven AZD1222 recipients as seropositive at baseline. Donors in the cohort were predominantly white British and more often female, and clonal diversity was possibly underestimated.

Generated by immunoSEQ multiplex PCR, the TCRdb table keeps only in-frame clones and is missing some. Of 140,000 or so clones listed, roughly 91% were seen once; the top ten hold about 3%. Comment on this clone: Its target is unknown.

CDR3 size: 14 residues. Germline CDR1 SGHVS, CDR2 FQNEAQ. The V end was cut by 0 bases, the J end by 1 base, with 6 bases between. The analysis combined second doses at about 4 or about 12 weeks. The rearrangement links TRBV7-8 to TRBJ1-1; D remains unclear. This sequence was found in an adult who received the AZD1222 COVID-19 vaccine. The specimen comprised peripheral blood, sampled 28 days after the second AZD1222 dose. CDR3 in DNA: TGTGCCAGCAGCTTAGCCCGGGGGAACACTGAAGCTTTCTTT. It specifies CASSLARGNTEAFF.